Sequencing of this T cell receptor beta chain was carried out in a study of early stage breast cancer tumors. This clone was picked up a small number of times. The trim removed 2 bases at V and 2 bases at J, leaving 5 bases unmatched. The length of the CDR3 is 15 residues. CDR1 and CDR2 (germline): MDHEN, SYDVKM. TCRdb's table, derived via immunoSEQ multiplex PCR, lists solely in-frame clones and lacks some. The sample has several thousand clones; roughly two thirds are singletons. The origin of this receptor is a person between 60 and 70 years old with breast cancer. The chain couples TRBV28 to TRBJ2-7; 8 nucleotides line up with TRBD1. Sequenced: normal breast tissue next to the tumor. CDR3 loop: CASSLPGQAPYEQYF. The CDR3 DNA is TGTGCCAGCAGTTTACCGGGACAGGCGCCCTACGAGCAGTACTTC.